This TCR beta chain was recovered during a study of shared clonotypes between healthy human individuals. Sequenced by immunoSEQ multiplex PCR; TCRdb stores in-frame clones only, minus some. In the table there are around 2.5 million clones, roughly 93% of which are singletons. This CDR3 spans 15 amino acids. J was trimmed by 6 bases and V by 6 bases; bases with no gene match: 8. Germline CDR1 reads MGHDK; CDR2 reads SYGVNS. Specimen: naive CD4+ T cells from PBMCs. Described subset: CD45RA+ positively selected. This sequence originates from a man aged 18 to 29 in good health. Some clones in this sample may be carry-over from other donors' samples. The rearrangement uses TRBV25-1 and TRBJ2-2; 9 bases fit TRBD1. The CDR3 loop is CASRPGTGFAGELFF. CDR3 in DNA: TGTGCCAGCAGGCCCGGGACAGGGTTCGCCGGGGAGCTGTTTTTT.